This T cell receptor (beta chain) stems from a study of OX40 agonist ivuxolimab in advanced cancers. Study-level background: At 0.01 to 10 mg/kg, ivuxolimab was administered intravenously to patients every 2 weeks. Three individuals attained partial responses, comprising one hepatocellular carcinoma case and two cutaneous melanoma cases. Study observations and caveats: Averaged across samples, CD8+ T cells carried more expanded clones than CD4+ did. Dosing at 0.1 to 3.0 mg/kg was accompanied by clonal expansion of CD4+ and CD8+ blood T cells by week 6.

Clones were sequenced by immunoSEQ multiplex PCR, and TCRdb holds only the in-frame ones, with some missing. The sample includes 60,000 to 85,000 clones, roughly 80% of them seen just once. As for this clone: Antigen specificity is unknown.

Unmatched junction bases numbered 4, after V lost 6 bases and J lost 4 bases. Germline V gene data show CDR1 as SEHNR and CDR2 as FQNEAQ (reference sequence). CDR3 length: 13 amino acids. The rearrangement links TRBV7-9 to TRBJ2-5, with 8 bases fitting TRBD1. This sequence was found in an adult with an advanced solid tumor such as melanoma, head and neck, liver or kidney cancer. This sample comprised CD4+ or CD8+ T cells sorted from blood, obtained in a trial of the OX40 agonist ivuxolimab. CDR3 sequence: CASSDRGGETQYF. The CDR3 nucleotides read TGTGCCAGCAGTGACAGGGGCGGAGAGACCCAGTACTTC.